Sequencing of this TCR beta chain was carried out in a study of blood T cell repertoires in COVID-19. As handled by the study authors: Nucleated cell counts were estimated from reference gene primer amplification. Profiling relied on immunoSEQ multiplex PCR, and the TCRdb table lists in-frame clones only, not all of them. That table gives V, J and clone size, and the DNA gave D and trimming. This sample carries 58,000 or so clones, around 78% of them seen once, and the ten largest clones take nearly 5%. Losses at the gene ends were 3 bases for V and 1 base for J; bases not matched to a gene: 9. The CDR3 consists of 17 residues. The germline V gene has CDR1 SGDLS and CDR2 YYNGEE. This clone was found once.

This clonotype was obtained from a human donor in a cohort sampled during active COVID-19. Material for sequencing was peripheral blood. This chain connects TRBV9 to TRBJ2-2; 7 nucleotides align to TRBD1. CDR3 in amino acids: CASSGHGTVLNTGELFF. In nucleotides, the CDR3 is TGTGCCAGCAGCGGCCACGGGACAGTTCTGAACACCGGGGAGCTGTTTTTT.